These 17 T cell receptor beta chains share one sample of origin, sequenced in a study of blood T cell repertoires in COVID-19. Sequenced by immunoSEQ multiplex PCR; TCRdb stores in-frame clones only, minus some. The table shows 200,000 or so clones, with 88% occurring only once. The sequenced sample consisted of PBMCs or T cells enriched from blood (not recorded which). Every receptor here comes from a woman aged 25 to 45 who had recovered from COVID-19.

The chain links TRBV7-6 to TRBJ2-2, with 9 bases that match TRBD2. Germline CDR1 reads SGHVS; CDR2 reads FNYEAQ. J lost 5 bases, V lost 2 bases, and 0 bases had no gene match. The CDR3 is 14 residues long. Here the CDR3 reads CASSLLAGTGELFF. In DNA form, the CDR3 reads TGTGCCAGCAGCTTACTAGCGGGGACCGGGGAGCTGTTTTTT.

The table lists this clone with a count of one. This sequence joins TRBV4-1 and TRBJ1-3; 7 nucleotides align to TRBD1. CDR1 is MGHRA, CDR2 YSYEKL, per germline. The CDR3 sequence is 16 residues long. V was clipped by 0 bases and J by 0 bases; unmatched bases: 2. The CDR3 loop reads CASSQDRDSSGNTIYF. The CDR3 DNA is TGCGCCAGCAGCCAAGATCGGGACAGCTCTGGAAACACCATATATTTT.

V is TRBV14 and J is TRBJ1-2; perhaps TRBD1 as D (6 bases). CDR3 length: 14 residues. Germline CDR1 SGHDN, CDR2 FVKESK. V lost 2 bases to trimming and J lost 5 bases, with 12 bases between them. The DNA of the CDR3 is TGTGCCAGCAGCCAACTCCACCAGGGGTATGGCTACACCTTC. This encodes CASSQLHQGYGYTF.

The gene calls are TRBV19 and TRBJ2-7; tentative D call: TRBD2 (5 bases). There are 14 residues in the CDR3. Germline V lookup: CDR1 LNHDA, CDR2 SQIVND (reference sequence). The V gene lost 4 bases and the J gene lost 2 bases, with 12 bases spanning the gap. The CDR3, as DNA: TGTGCCAGTAGTAACCCGGGGTTAACCTACGAGCAGTACTTC. Protein sequence: CASSNPGLTYEQYF.

The chain employs TRBV4-2 and TRBJ2-7, with D perhaps matching TRBD2 (6 bases). V lost 2 bases, J lost 0 bases, and 17 bases lay in between. Germline assignment: CDR1 LGHNA and CDR2 YNFKEQ. The CDR3 length is 17 residues. CDR3 in amino acids: CASSQQRGGVSSYEQYF. The CDR3 coding sequence is TGTGCCAGCAGCCAACAACGGGGCGGGGTTAGCTCCTACGAGCAGTACTTC.

This chain joins TRBV7-6 and TRBJ1-3; D gene ambiguous. CDR1 is SGHVS and CDR2 is FNYEAQ in the germline V gene. This CDR3 is built from 12 residues. V lost 3 bases and J lost 4, with 4 bases in between. The CDR3 loop is CASSLRGNTIYF. DNA for the CDR3: TGTGCCAGCAGCTTGAGGGGAAACACCATATATTTT.

This chain links TRBV27 with TRBJ2-4, with D maybe TRBD1 (5 bases). Trimming stripped 0 bases from V and 5 bases from J, with 11 bases between. Germline V gene lookup returns CDR1 MNHEY and CDR2 SMNVEV (reference sequence). CDR3 length: 15 amino acids. CDR3 loop: CASSLSADSENIQYF. The CDR3 DNA reads TGTGCCAGCAGTTTATCGGCCGACAGTGAAAACATTCAGTACTTC.

This chain connects TRBV2 to TRBJ1-1; tentatively, D is TRBD1 (6 bases). Per germline, CDR1 SNHLY and CDR2 FYNNEI. V lost 1 base to trimming and J lost 1 base, with 10 bases between them. The CDR3 extends over 15 amino acids. As DNA, the CDR3 is TGTGCCAGCAGTGAAGATTGGACAGCGAACACTGAAGCTTTCTTT. This sequence encodes CASSEDWTANTEAFF.

The chain carries TRBV9 and TRBJ2-1, with 14 bases identical to TRBD2. The CDR3 extends over 14 amino acids. Per germline, CDR1 SGDLS and CDR2 YYNGEE. Trimming removed 5 bases from V and 8 bases from J; junction bases left unmatched: 3. CDR3: CASRQTSGGDEQFF. CDR3 coding DNA: TGTGCCAGCAGACAGACTAGCGGGGGGGATGAGCAGTTCTTC.

This chain's CDR3 is CASSHAGQGADTQYF. The CDR3, as DNA: TGTGCCAGCAGCCACGCGGGACAGGGGGCCGATACGCAGTATTTT. This sequence joins TRBV3-1 (or the pseudogene TRBV3-2) and TRBJ2-3; 12 bases are shared with TRBD1. The CDR3 sequence is 15 residues long. CDR1 is LGHDT, CDR2 YNNKEL, per germline (reference sequence). J was trimmed by 6 bases and V by 3 bases; bases with no gene match: 4.

V usage is TRBV5-4 and J usage is TRBJ1-3; 8 bases match TRBD1. Germline CDR1 SGHNT, CDR2 YYREEE (reference sequence). The V gene end was trimmed by 0 bases and the J gene end by 2 bases; junction bases not matched to a gene: 4. The CDR3 extends over 16 amino acids. The CDR3 protein is CASSLDMTGAGNTIYF. CDR3 bases: TGTGCCAGCAGCTTGGACATGACAGGGGCTGGAAACACCATATATTTT.

V and J are TRBV25-1 and TRBJ1-4; D gene unclear. This CDR3 comprises 15 residues. Trimming took off 5 bases at V and 7 bases at J, with 17 bases between the two ends. Germline V CDR1 and CDR2: MGHDK, SYGVNS. In nucleotides, the CDR3 is TGTGCCAGCAGTATAGGCGGCTATAGGCGTGAAAAACTGTTTTTT. Translating gives CASSIGGYRREKLFF.

This chain connects TRBV7-2 to TRBJ2-2, with 9 bases that match TRBD2. Germline values: CDR1 SGHTA, CDR2 FQGNSA. CDR3 length: 16 residues. The V and J ends lost 5 bases and 7 bases, in that order; junction bases with no gene match: 11. The CDR3 DNA follows: TGTGCCAGCAGCGCCAATTGGCGGGGGGGCCACGGGGAGCTGTTTTTT. Amino acid sequence: CASSANWRGGHGELFF.

This clone has a single count. The gene calls are TRBV6-5 and TRBJ1-2, with D perhaps TRBD1 (5 bases). The length of the CDR3 is 13 residues. Germline lookup yields CDR1 MNHEY and CDR2 SVGAGI. The V and J ends lost 6 bases and 6 bases respectively, with 14 bases between them. The CDR3 DNA reads TGTGCCAGCAGACCGCAGGGTGGTGATGGCTACACCTTC. This translates into CASRPQGGDGYTF.

The chain uses TRBV2 and TRBJ1-5, with D perhaps TRBD1 (5 bases). Deletions cut 2 bases from V and 6 bases from J, with 8 bases between. The CDR3 is 13 amino acids. Germline-derived CDR1 and CDR2 are SNHLY and FYNNEI. In DNA, the CDR3 is TGTGCCAGCAGTGAATTGGGGGGTCAGCCCCAGCATTTT. Amino acids: CASSELGGQPQHF.

This clone has more than one count but fewer than ten. The chain couples TRBV7-6 to TRBJ1-1; tentative D call: TRBD1 (5 bases). This CDR3 comprises 15 residues. V dropped 5 bases and J dropped 5 bases, with 18 bases sitting between them. From germline, CDR1 is SGHVS and CDR2 FNYEAQ. For the CDR3, the DNA is TGTGCCAGCAGCCGAAACGCTGGGGGGGAGACTGAAGCTTTCTTT. This sequence encodes CASSRNAGGETEAFF.

This clone occurred once. The chain carries TRBV27 and TRBJ2-7, with D uncertain. Germline values: CDR1 MNHEY, CDR2 SMNVEV (reference sequence). The V gene lost 3 bases and the J gene lost 3 bases, with 9 bases spanning the gap. The CDR3 has 13 residues. The CDR3 DNA is TGTGCCAGCAGTTTTCGTTCCGGCTACGAGCAGTACTTC. Translated, it gives CASSFRSGYEQYF.